This T cell receptor beta chain originates from a study of cytotoxic CD8 clonotypes in ibrutinib-treated CLL. As for the study in general: The patients comprised approximately 11 relapsed/refractory and around 14 treatment-naive cases, around 18 IGHV unmutated.

Study findings and constraints: Clonality increased at ibrutinib response and stayed stable in sustained remission. At progression, however, it fell back toward baseline. Baseline clonality, above age-matched healthy donor levels, tracked circulating CD8+ T-cell counts.

Points on this clone: Its antigen remains unknown.

Measured with immunoSEQ multiplex PCR; TCRdb has only the in-frame clones, and not every one. The data contain roughly 150,000 clones, about 78% of them singletons. With cryopreserved PBMCs as the source, roughly 2 micrograms of genomic DNA went to TCR beta libraries. The CDR3 loop spans 15 amino acids. Trimming shortened V by 1 base and J by 0 bases, and 9 bases separated the two germline ends. Germline V CDR1 and CDR2: MNHNY, SVGAGI (reference sequence). Sample: PBMCs, taken after 24 months of ibrutinib treatment. The chain links TRBV6-6 to TRBJ1-1, with D perhaps TRBD1 (6 bases). The receptor's source is a human donor with chronic lymphocytic leukemia. DNA of the CDR3: TGTGCCAGCAGTTACTACGGGGACATGAACACTGAAGCTTTCTTT. Protein product: CASSYYGDMNTEAFF.